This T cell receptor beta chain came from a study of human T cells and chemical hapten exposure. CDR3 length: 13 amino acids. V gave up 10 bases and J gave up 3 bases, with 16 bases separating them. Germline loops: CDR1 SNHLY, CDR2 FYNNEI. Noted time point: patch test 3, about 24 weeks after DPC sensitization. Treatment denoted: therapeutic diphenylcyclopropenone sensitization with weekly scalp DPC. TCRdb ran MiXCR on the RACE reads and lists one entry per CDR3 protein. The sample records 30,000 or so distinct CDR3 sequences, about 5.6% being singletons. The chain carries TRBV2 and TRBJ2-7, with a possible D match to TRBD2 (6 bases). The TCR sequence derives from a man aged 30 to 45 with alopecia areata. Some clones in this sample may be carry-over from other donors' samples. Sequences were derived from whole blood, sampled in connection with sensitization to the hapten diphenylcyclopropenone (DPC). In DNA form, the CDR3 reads TGTGCCATTTTCGAGGTAGCGGACTACGAGCAGTACTTC. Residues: CAIFEVADYEQYF.